Following are 2 T cell receptor beta chains from one sample sequenced in a study of CD8+ T cells in alopecia areata. It was cDNA, reverse transcribed from extracted RNA, that served as the sequencing template. Data came from immunoSEQ multiplex PCR; TCRdb stores just in-frame clones and leaves some out. Seen here are more than 95,000 clones, about 61% observed once, and the top ten hold nearly 30%. The sample's treatment: oral pan-JAK inhibitor, 5-10 mg twice daily. This specimen was CD8+ T cells sorted from blood, taken at week 4, from a patient treated with tofacitinib. These receptors all come from a human donor with alopecia areata.

The chain has TRBV6-5 and TRBJ1-1; D unresolved. Per the germline V gene, CDR1 is MNHEY and CDR2 is SVGAGI. The germline V and J ends were trimmed by 6 bases and 7 bases, with 12 bases remaining between them. The CDR3 sequence is 12 residues long. The CDR3 bases are TGTGCCAGCAGAAATCTCGCGGGTGAAGCTTTCTTT. It translates to CASRNLAGEAFF.

This clone was seen only a few times. The chain carries TRBV23-1 and TRBJ2-3, with D uncertain. TRBV23-1 qualifies as an ORF whose function is uncertain. V was trimmed by 7 bases and J by 3 bases, leaving 17 bases between them. The CDR3 loop spans 15 amino acids. CDR3: CASIPQAEITDTQYF. In DNA form, the CDR3 reads TGCGCCAGCATCCCTCAGGCGGAGATAACAGATACGCAGTATTTT.